A selection of T cell receptor beta chains follows, all from one sample in a study of blood T cell repertoires in COVID-19. Assay: immunoSEQ multiplex PCR; the TCRdb copy retains only in-frame clones and omits some. Of 70,000 to 95,000 clones in the sample, about 78% were seen once. The sequenced sample consisted of peripheral blood. The receptors here all came from a man aged 55 to 69 with COVID-19, enrolled during active disease. The CDR3 runs from the conserved cysteine through the conserved F or W. Each record gives: J gene, D gene, clone size, CDR3 length, V gene, CDR3 protein, CDR3 DNA. The D gene is left open where the match is weak. Some rows mark clone size as missing; the rest say once, few, many or name a class of expanded clone.

j_gene: TRBJ2-1
d_gene: TRBD2
abundance: .
len: 15
v_gene: TRBV7-9
CDR3aa: CASSLSLAGVNEQFF
CDR3nt: TGTGCCAGCAGCTTAAGCCTAGCGGGAGTAAATGAGCAGTTCTTC

j_gene: TRBJ1-1
d_gene: .
abundance: few
len: 17
v_gene: TRBV5-1
CDR3aa: CASSLTGNSFIYTEAFF
CDR3nt: TGCGCCAGCAGCTTAACGGGGAACAGTTTTATCTACACTGAAGCTTTCTTT

j_gene: TRBJ1-1
d_gene: TRBD1
abundance: .
len: 12
v_gene: TRBV5-1
CDR3aa: CASGTGGTEAFF
CDR3nt: TGCGCCAGCGGCACAGGGGGCACTGAAGCTTTCTTT

j_gene: TRBJ2-3
d_gene: TRBD2
abundance: .
len: 14
v_gene: TRBV29-1
CDR3aa: CSVGKETRESTQYF
CDR3nt: TGCAGCGTTGGAAAGGAAACGCGGGAGAGTACGCAGTATTTT

j_gene: TRBJ1-2
d_gene: TRBD1
abundance: .
len: 15
v_gene: TRBV6-5
CDR3aa: CASSMDRGLGYGYTF
CDR3nt: TGTGCCAGCAGTATGGACAGGGGGCTTGGCTATGGCTACACCTTC

j_gene: TRBJ1-5
d_gene: .
abundance: few
len: 16
v_gene: TRBV3-1/TRBV3-2
CDR3aa: CASSQGHGGGNQPQHF
CDR3nt: TGTGCCAGCAGCCAAGGGCACGGGGGTGGCAATCAGCCCCAGCATTTT

j_gene: TRBJ2-7
d_gene: .
abundance: .
len: 12
v_gene: TRBV10-3
CDR3aa: CAISLQGYEQYF
CDR3nt: TGTGCCATCAGTTTACAGGGCTACGAGCAGTACTTC

j_gene: TRBJ2-5
d_gene: .
abundance: .
len: 15
v_gene: TRBV9
CDR3aa: CASSVDGTPEETQYF
CDR3nt: TGTGCCAGCAGCGTAGACGGGACACCAGAAGAGACCCAGTACTTC

j_gene: TRBJ2-6
d_gene: TRBD1
abundance: few
len: 16
v_gene: TRBV27
CDR3aa: CASSFQGQGRANVLTF
CDR3nt: TGTGCCAGCAGTTTCCAGGGACAGGGGAGGGCCAACGTCCTGACTTTC

j_gene: TRBJ2-1
d_gene: .
abundance: few
len: 16
v_gene: TRBV9
CDR3aa: CASSEPLGRDINEQFF
CDR3nt: TGTGCCAGCAGCGAGCCCCTGGGGCGGGATATAAATGAGCAGTTCTTC

j_gene: TRBJ2-2
d_gene: .
abundance: .
len: 14
v_gene: TRBV10-3
CDR3aa: CAISETGWTGELFF
CDR3nt: TGTGCCATCAGTGAAACAGGTTGGACCGGGGAGCTGTTTTTT

j_gene: TRBJ2-7
d_gene: TRBD1
abundance: .
len: 14
v_gene: TRBV7-2
CDR3aa: CASSLDRGIYEQYF
CDR3nt: TGTGCCAGCAGCTTGGACAGGGGGATATACGAGCAGTACTTC

j_gene: TRBJ2-6
d_gene: .
abundance: .
len: 16
v_gene: TRBV10-3
CDR3aa: CAISETTGSGANVLTF
CDR3nt: TGTGCCATCAGTGAGACCACAGGGTCTGGGGCCAACGTCCTGACTTTC

j_gene: TRBJ1-4
d_gene: .
abundance: once
len: 15
v_gene: TRBV15
CDR3aa: CATSREASRNEKLFF
CDR3nt: TGTGCCACCAGCAGAGAGGCCTCCCGTAATGAAAAACTGTTTTTT

j_gene: TRBJ2-2
d_gene: .
abundance: few
len: 17
v_gene: TRBV5-6
CDR3aa: CASSLDPGDPFTGELFF
CDR3nt: TGTGCCAGCAGCTTGGACCCAGGGGACCCCTTTACCGGGGAGCTGTTTTTT

j_gene: TRBJ1-2
d_gene: .
abundance: .
len: 15
v_gene: TRBV19
CDR3aa: CASSIGREVVYGYTF
CDR3nt: TGTGCCAGTAGTATAGGCAGGGAAGTGGTCTATGGCTACACCTTC

j_gene: TRBJ1-1
d_gene: .
abundance: .
len: 14
v_gene: TRBV4-1
CDR3aa: CASSQDRGVTEAFF
CDR3nt: TGCGCCAGCAGCCAAGATCGGGGGGTCACTGAAGCTTTCTTT

j_gene: TRBJ2-2
d_gene: .
abundance: .
len: 12
v_gene: TRBV6-6
CDR3aa: CASSPDTGELFF
CDR3nt: TGTGCCAGCAGTCCAGACACCGGGGAGCTGTTTTTT

j_gene: TRBJ2-5
d_gene: .
abundance: .
len: 15
v_gene: TRBV23-1
CDR3aa: CASSHRGWVQETQYF
CDR3nt: TGCGCCAGCAGTCACCGGGGGTGGGTACAAGAGACCCAGTACTTC

j_gene: TRBJ1-5
d_gene: .
abundance: once
len: 15
v_gene: TRBV10-3
CDR3aa: CAISDRVASNQPQHF
CDR3nt: TGTGCCATCAGTGACAGGGTAGCCAGCAATCAGCCCCAGCATTTT

j_gene: TRBJ2-1
d_gene: .
abundance: .
len: 13
v_gene: TRBV7-9
CDR3aa: CASSRPRRDEQFF
CDR3nt: TGTGCCAGCAGCCGGCCGAGGCGGGATGAGCAGTTCTTC

j_gene: TRBJ1-5
d_gene: .
abundance: .
len: 14
v_gene: TRBV6-2/TRBV6-3
CDR3aa: CASSYGRGVAPQHF
CDR3nt: TGTGCCAGCAGTTACGGGAGGGGAGTTGCCCCCCAGCATTTT